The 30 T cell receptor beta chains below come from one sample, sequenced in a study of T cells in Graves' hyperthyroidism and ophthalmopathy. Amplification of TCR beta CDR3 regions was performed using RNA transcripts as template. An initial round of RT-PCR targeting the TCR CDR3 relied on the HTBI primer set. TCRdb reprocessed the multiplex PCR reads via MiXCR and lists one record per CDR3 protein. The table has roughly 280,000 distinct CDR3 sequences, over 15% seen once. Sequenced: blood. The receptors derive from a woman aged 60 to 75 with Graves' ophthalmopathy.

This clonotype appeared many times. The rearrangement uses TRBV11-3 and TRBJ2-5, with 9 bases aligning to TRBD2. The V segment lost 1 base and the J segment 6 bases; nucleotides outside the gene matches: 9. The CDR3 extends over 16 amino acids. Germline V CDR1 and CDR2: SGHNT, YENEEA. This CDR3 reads CASSLGGGGAGQTQYF. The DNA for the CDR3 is TGTGCCAGCAGCTTAGGGGGCGGGGGGGCCGGTCAGACCCAGTACTTC.

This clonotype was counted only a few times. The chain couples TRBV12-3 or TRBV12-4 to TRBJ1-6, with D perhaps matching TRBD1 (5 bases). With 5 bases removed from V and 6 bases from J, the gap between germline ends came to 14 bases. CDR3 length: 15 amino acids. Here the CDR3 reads CASSTLAGPNSPLHF. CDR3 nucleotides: TGTGCCAGCAGTACCCTGGCAGGGCCTAATTCACCCCTCCACTTT.

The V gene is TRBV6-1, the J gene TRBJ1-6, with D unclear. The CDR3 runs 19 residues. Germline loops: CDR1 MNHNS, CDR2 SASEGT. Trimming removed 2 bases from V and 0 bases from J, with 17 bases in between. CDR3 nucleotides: TGTGCCAGCAGTGAAACCCCAGCTTGGGGAAGCTCCTATAATTCACCCCTCCACTTT. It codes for CASSETPAWGSSYNSPLHF.

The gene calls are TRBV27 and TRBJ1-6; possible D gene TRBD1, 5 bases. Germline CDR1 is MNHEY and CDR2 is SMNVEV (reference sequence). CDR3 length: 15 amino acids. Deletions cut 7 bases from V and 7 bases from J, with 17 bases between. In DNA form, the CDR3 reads TGTGCCAGCAACCCAGGGCCACGAAGGAATTCACCCCTCCACTTT. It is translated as CASNPGPRRNSPLHF.

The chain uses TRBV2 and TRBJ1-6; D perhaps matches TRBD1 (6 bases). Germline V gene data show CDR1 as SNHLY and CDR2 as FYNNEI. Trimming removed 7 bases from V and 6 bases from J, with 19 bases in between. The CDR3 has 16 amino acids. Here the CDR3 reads CASTVESGGGNSPLHF. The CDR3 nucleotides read TGTGCCAGCACTGTGGAGTCCGGAGGGGGTAATTCACCCCTCCACTTT.

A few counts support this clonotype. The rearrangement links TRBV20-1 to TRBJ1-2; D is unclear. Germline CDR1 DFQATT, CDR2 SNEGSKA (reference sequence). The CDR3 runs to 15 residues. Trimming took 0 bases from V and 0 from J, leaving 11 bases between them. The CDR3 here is CSARDVPGSNYGYTF. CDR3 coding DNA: TGCAGTGCTAGAGATGTACCTGGGTCTAACTATGGCTACACCTTC.

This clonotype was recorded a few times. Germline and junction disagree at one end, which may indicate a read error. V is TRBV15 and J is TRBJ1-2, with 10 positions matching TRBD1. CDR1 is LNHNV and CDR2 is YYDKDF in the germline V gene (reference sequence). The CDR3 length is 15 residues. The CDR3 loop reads CAASRETGTGEGYTF. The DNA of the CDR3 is TGTGCCGCCAGCAGGGAAACCGGGACAGGGGAAGGCTACACCTTC.

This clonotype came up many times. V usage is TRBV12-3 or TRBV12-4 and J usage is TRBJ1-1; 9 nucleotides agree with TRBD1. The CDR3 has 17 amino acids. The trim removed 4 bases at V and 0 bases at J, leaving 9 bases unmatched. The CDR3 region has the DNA TGTGCCAGCAGTTCCGGGACAGGGATCGTGTTGAACACTGAAGCTTTCTTT. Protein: CASSSGTGIVLNTEAFF.

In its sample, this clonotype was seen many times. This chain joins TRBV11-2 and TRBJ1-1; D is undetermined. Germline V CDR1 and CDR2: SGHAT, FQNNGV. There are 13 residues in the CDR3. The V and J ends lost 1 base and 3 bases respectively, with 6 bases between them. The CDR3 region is CASSLGSYTEAFF. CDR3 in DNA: TGTGCCAGCAGCTTAGGTTCGTACACTGAAGCTTTCTTT.

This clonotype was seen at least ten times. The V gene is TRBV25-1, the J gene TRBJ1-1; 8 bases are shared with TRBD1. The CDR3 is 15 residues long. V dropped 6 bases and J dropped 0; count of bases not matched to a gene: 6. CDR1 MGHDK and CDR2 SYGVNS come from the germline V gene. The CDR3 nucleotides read TGTGCCAGCAGAGACAGGGGATCCATGAACACTGAAGCTTTCTTT. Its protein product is CASRDRGSMNTEAFF.

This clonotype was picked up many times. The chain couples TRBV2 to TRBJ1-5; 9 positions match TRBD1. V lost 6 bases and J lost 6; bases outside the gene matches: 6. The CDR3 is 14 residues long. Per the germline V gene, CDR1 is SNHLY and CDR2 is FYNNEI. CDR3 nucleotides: TGTGCCAGCAGGGCCGGACAGGGGATTCAGCCCCAGCATTTT. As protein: CASRAGQGIQPQHF.

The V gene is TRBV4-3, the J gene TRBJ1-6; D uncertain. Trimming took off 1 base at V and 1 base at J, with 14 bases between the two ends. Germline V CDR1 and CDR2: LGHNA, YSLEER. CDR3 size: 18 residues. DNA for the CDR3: TGCGCCAGCAGCCAAGCCACGACCTGGAAGTCCTATAATTCACCCCTCCACTTT. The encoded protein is CASSQATTWKSYNSPLHF.

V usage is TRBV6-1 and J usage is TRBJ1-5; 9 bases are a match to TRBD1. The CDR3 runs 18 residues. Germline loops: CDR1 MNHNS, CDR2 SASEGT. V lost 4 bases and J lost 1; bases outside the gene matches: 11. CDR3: CASSGGQGGRISNQPQHF. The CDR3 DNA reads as TGTGCCAGCAGTGGGGGACAGGGTGGGCGAATCAGCAATCAGCCCCAGCATTTT.

The CDR3 loop reads CASSLVGLGLAGVGELFF. DNA for the CDR3: TGTGCCAGCAGCTTAGTGGGTTTGGGACTAGCGGGAGTTGGGGAGCTGTTTTTT. This chain joins TRBV7-8 and TRBJ2-2, with 14 nucleotides matching TRBD2. V was pared by 1 base and J by 8 bases, with 9 bases of the junction left unmatched. The CDR3 is 18 residues long. The germline V gene has CDR1 SGHVS and CDR2 FQNEAQ.

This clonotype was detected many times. CDR3 protein: CASSPGTGGDEQYF. The CDR3 nucleotides are TGCGCCAGCAGCCCTGGGACTGGGGGTGACGAGCAGTACTTC. This chain connects TRBV5-1 to TRBJ2-7; D is possibly TRBD2 (6 bases). With 4 bases removed from V and 5 bases from J, the gap between germline ends came to 16 bases. CDR1 and CDR2 from the germline V gene are SGHRS and YFSETQ. The CDR3 totals 14 residues. Variable domain in full (rest from reference TRBV5-1 and TRBJ2-7): KAGVTQTPRYLIKTRGQQVTLSCSPISGHRSVSWYQQTPGQGLQFLFEYFSETQRNKGNFPGRFSGRQFSNSRSEMNVSTLELGDSALYLCASSPGTGGDEQYFGPGTRLTVT.

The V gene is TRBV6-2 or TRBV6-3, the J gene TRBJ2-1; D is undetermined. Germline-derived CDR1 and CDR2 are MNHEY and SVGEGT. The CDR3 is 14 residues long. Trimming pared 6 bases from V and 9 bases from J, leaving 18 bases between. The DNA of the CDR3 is TGTGCCAGCAGCTCCAGATCGGTGACTGGTGAGCAGTTCTTC. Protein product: CASSSRSVTGEQFF.

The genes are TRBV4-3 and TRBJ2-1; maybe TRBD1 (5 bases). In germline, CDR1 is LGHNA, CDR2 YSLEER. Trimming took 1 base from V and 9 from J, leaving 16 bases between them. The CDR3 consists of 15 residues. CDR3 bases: TGCGCCAGCAGCCAAGCCCGGACAACTGGCGGTGAGCAGTTCTTC. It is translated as CASSQARTTGGEQFF.

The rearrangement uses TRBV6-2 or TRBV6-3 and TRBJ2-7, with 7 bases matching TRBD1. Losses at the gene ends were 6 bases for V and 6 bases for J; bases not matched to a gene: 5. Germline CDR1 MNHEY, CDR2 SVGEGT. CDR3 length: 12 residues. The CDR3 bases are TGTGCCAGCAGATGGACAGGCGGCGAGCAGTACTTC. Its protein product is CASRWTGGEQYF.

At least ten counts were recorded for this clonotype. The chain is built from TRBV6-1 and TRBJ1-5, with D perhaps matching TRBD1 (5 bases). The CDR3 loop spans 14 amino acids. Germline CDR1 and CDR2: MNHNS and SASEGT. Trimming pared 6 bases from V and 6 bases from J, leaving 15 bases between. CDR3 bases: TGTGCCAGCAGCCGAACCGGGACCCTTCAGCCCCAGCATTTT. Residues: CASSRTGTLQPQHF.

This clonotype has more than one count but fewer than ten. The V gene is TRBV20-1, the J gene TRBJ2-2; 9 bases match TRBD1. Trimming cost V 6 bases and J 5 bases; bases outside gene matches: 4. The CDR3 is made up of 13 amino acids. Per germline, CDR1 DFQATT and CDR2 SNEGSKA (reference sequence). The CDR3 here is CSAPGQGTGELFF. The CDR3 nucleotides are TGCAGTGCCCCGGGACAGGGTACCGGGGAGCTGTTTTTT.

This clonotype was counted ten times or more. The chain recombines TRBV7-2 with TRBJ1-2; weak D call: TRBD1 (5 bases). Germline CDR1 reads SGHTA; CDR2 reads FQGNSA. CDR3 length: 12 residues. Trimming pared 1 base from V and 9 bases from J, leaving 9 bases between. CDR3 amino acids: CASSLDLGRYTF. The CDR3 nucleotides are TGTGCCAGCAGCTTAGATCTGGGGCGCTACACCTTC.

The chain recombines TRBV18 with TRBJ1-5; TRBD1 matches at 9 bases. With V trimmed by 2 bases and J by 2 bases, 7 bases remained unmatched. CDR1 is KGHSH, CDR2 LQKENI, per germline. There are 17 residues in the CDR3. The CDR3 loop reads CASSPFTGGVGNQPQHF. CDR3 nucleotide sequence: TGTGCCAGCTCACCATTTACAGGGGGCGTCGGCAATCAGCCCCAGCATTTT.

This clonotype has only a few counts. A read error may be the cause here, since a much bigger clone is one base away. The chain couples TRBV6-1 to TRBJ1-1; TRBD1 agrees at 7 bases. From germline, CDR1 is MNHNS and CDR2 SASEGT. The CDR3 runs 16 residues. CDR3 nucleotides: TGTGCCTGCAGTAGGCCCCCCGGGACAGTAAACACTGAAGCTTTCTTT. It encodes CACSRPPGTVNTEAFF.

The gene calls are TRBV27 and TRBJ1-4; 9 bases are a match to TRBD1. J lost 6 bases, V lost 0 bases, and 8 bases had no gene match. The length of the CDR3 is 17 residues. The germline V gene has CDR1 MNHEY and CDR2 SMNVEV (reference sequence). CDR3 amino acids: CASSLSMGRQGDEKLFF. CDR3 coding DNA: TGTGCCAGCAGTTTATCGATGGGTAGACAGGGGGATGAAAAACTGTTTTTT.

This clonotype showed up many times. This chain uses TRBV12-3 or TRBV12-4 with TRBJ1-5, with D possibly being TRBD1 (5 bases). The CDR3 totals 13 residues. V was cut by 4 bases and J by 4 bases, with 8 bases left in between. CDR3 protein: CASSSTVNQPQHF. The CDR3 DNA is TGTGCCAGCAGTTCGACAGTTAATCAGCCCCAGCATTTT.

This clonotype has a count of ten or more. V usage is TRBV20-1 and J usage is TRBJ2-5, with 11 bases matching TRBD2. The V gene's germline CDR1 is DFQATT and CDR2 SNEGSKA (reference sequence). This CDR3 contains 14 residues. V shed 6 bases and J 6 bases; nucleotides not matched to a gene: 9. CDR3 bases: TGCAGTGCCTCCCTAGCGGGGGGACCCAAGACCCAGTACTTC. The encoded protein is CSASLAGGPKTQYF.

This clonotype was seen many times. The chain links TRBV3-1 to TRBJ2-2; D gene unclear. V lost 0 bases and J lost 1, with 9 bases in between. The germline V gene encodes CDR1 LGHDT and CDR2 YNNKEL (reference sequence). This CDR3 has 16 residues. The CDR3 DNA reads TGTGCCAGCAGCCAAGATTGGGCAGAGAACACCGGGGAGCTGTTTTTT. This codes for CASSQDWAENTGELFF.

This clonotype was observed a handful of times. CDR3 residues: CASNRGQSTLHF. Here the CDR3 DNA reads TGTGCCAGCAACAGGGGTCAGAGCACCCTCCACTTT. The rearrangement joins TRBV19 to TRBJ1-6; 7 bases match TRBD1. With 9 bases clipped from V and 14 bases from J, the junction kept 10 bases outside the gene matches. The CDR3 has 12 residues. Germline V gene lookup returns CDR1 LNHDA and CDR2 SQIVND (reference sequence).

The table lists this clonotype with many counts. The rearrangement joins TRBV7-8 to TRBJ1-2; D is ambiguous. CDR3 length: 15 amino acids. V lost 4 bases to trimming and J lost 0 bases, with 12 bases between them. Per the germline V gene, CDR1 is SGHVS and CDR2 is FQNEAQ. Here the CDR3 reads CASSSDHTANYGYTF. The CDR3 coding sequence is TGTGCCAGCAGCTCAGACCACACAGCTAACTATGGCTACACCTTC.

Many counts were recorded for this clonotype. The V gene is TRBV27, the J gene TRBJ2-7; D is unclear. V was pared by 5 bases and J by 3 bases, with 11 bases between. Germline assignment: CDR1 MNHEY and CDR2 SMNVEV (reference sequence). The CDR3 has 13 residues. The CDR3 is CASSIRVHYEQYF. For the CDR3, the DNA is TGTGCCAGCAGTATTCGGGTACACTACGAGCAGTACTTC.